The 5 T cell receptor beta chains given below trace back to one sample, sequenced in a study of blood T cell repertoires in COVID-19. TCRdb's copy holds only in-frame clones and misses some; the assay was immunoSEQ multiplex PCR. The data hold around 310,000 clones, with 75% to 90% observed a single time. The specimen sequenced was PBMCs or T cells enriched from blood (not recorded which). The receptors stem from a young man who had recovered from COVID-19.

This clone was counted a few times. The chain carries TRBV27 and TRBJ2-5, with TRBD2 matching 12 bases. Germline CDR1 MNHEY, CDR2 SMNVEV (reference sequence). This CDR3 contains 15 residues. Trimming removed 6 bases from V and 5 bases from J; junction bases left unmatched: 7. The CDR3 reads CASRLRLAGVETQYF. The CDR3 bases are TGTGCCAGCAGACTCAGACTAGCGGGGGTGGAGACCCAGTACTTC.

The CDR3 loop is CASSSNQQGVDSPLHF. CDR3 nucleotide sequence: TGTGCCAGCAGTTCTAACCAACAGGGGGTGGATTCACCCCTCCACTTT. V and J are TRBV2 and TRBJ1-6; 8 bases are shared with TRBD1. V shed 5 bases and J 8 bases; nucleotides not matched to a gene: 11. There are 16 residues in the CDR3. Germline CDR1 SNHLY, CDR2 FYNNEI.

V and J are TRBV28 and TRBJ2-3; D is possibly TRBD1 (6 bases). The V gene lost 5 bases and the J gene lost 1 base, with 16 bases spanning the gap. CDR3 length equals 16 residues. Germline V gene sequence: CDR1 MDHEN, CDR2 SYDVKM. In DNA, the CDR3 is TGTGCCAGCAGTCTCACTACAGGGTGGGGCACAGATACGCAGTATTTT. Encoded protein: CASSLTTGWGTDTQYF.

V is TRBV29-1 and J is TRBJ1-4; TRBD1 aligns across 7 bases. CDR1 SQVTM and CDR2 ANQGSEA come from the germline V gene. Trimming cost V 5 bases and J 5 bases; bases outside gene matches: 11. This CDR3 is 15 amino acids long. CDR3 region: CSVQLLGQRNEKLFF. Written as DNA, the CDR3 is TGCAGCGTTCAACTACTGGGACAGAGAAATGAAAAACTGTTTTTT.

The chain uses TRBV3-1 (or the pseudogene TRBV3-2) and TRBJ1-2; a possible D gene is TRBD1 (6 bases). The germline V gene encodes CDR1 LGHDT and CDR2 YNNKEL (reference sequence). V was clipped by 1 base and J by 8 bases, with 20 bases between them. The CDR3 runs to 16 residues. The CDR3 DNA is TGTGCCAGCAGCCAAGGGGCGGGGGGGCCCACCTCAGGCTACACCTTC. Its translation: CASSQGAGGPTSGYTF.